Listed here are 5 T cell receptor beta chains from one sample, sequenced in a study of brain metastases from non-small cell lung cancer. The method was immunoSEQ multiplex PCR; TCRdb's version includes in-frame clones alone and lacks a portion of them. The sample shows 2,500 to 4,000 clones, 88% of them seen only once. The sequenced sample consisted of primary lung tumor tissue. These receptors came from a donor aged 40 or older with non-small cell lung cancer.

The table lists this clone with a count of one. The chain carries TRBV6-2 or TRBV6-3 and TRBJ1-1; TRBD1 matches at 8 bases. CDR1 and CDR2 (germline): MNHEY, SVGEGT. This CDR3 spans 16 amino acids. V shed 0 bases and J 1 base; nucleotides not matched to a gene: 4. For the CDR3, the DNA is TGTGCCAGCAGTTACTCGGACAGGGATCGGAACACTGAAGCTTTCTTT. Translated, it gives CASSYSDRDRNTEAFF.

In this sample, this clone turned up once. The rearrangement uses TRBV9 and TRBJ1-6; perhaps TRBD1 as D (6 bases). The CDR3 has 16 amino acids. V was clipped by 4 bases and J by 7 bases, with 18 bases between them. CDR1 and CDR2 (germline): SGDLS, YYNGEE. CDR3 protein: CASSPLEQGMNSPLHF. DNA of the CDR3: TGTGCCAGCAGCCCATTGGAACAGGGAATGAATTCACCCCTCCACTTT.

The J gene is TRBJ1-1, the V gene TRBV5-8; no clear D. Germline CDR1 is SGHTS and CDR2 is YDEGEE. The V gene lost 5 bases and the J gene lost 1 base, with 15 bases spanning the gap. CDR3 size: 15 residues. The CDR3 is CASSSTREPNTEAFF. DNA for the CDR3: TGTGCCAGCAGTTCCACGAGGGAGCCGAACACTGAAGCTTTCTTT.

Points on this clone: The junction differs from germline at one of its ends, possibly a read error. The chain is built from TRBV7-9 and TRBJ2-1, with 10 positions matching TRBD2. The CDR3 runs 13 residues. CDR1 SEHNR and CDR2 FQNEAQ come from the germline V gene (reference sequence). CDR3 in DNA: TGTGCCAGCAGCCTAGCGGGAGAGGAAGAGCAGTTCTTC. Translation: CASSLAGEEEQFF.

The CDR3 protein is CAWSQPSKNSPLHF. The DNA of the CDR3 is TGTGCCTGGAGCCAACCGAGCAAGAATTCACCCCTCCACTTT. The genes are TRBV30 and TRBJ1-6; no reliable D call. Trimming stripped 3 bases from V and 7 bases from J, with 13 bases between. Germline V gene sequence: CDR1 GTSNPN, CDR2 SVGIG (reference sequence). This CDR3 comprises 14 residues.